The text below deals with one T cell receptor beta chain. Single TCR cDNA molecules each had their own unique molecular identifier. In TCRdb, the 5' RACE reads were re-called with MiXCR into one record per CDR3 protein. The data show 4,000 or so distinct CDR3 sequences, 20% to 25% seen once. Time point noted: sample taken at primary tumor resection. Whole RNA from tumor, nontumor lung or frozen PBMC was sequenced unsorted. Samples came from 72 TRACERx patients with untreated early-stage lung cancer. Trimming shortened V by 0 bases and J by 2 bases, and 14 bases separated the two germline ends. The CDR3 runs 17 residues. Germline V gives CDR1 SGHDN, CDR2 FVKESK. The data were obtained in a study of spatial heterogeneity in lung cancer. Study at large: Consistently, beta-chain sequences turned up in larger numbers than alpha-chain sequences did. Mean representation of each unique TCR and UMI combination in the raw reads exceeded nine occurrences.

This TCR derives from a female donor with early-stage non-small cell lung cancer. V usage is TRBV14 and J usage is TRBJ2-1, with D maybe TRBD1 (5 bases). The sequences come from normal lung tissue next to the tumor, collected at surgery. CDR3 bases: TGTGCCAGCAGCCAAGATCATGGCAGGGTACCCTACAATGAGCAGTTCTTC. It translates to CASSQDHGRVPYNEQFF.